The rows below give T cell receptor beta chains drawn from one sample of a study of OX40 agonist ivuxolimab in advanced cancers. The assay was immunoSEQ multiplex PCR, and TCRdb's table has in-frame clones only and misses some. This table has 85,000 to 100,000 clones, roughly nine tenths appearing once. This sample comprised CD4+ or CD8+ T cells sorted from blood, obtained in a trial of the OX40 agonist ivuxolimab. The source of these receptors is an adult with an advanced solid tumor such as melanoma, head and neck, liver or kidney cancer. CDR3s include the opening cysteine and the closing phenylalanine or tryptophan. The order of the fields is D gene, V gene, clone size, CDR3 length, J gene, CDR3 protein, CDR3 DNA. The D gene is left open where the match is weak. Clone sizes are given selectively: once, few, many, or a class where the clone is expanded.

D: .
V: TRBV27
size: .
length: 15
J: TRBJ2-1
CDR3: CASSDWAGKSNEQFF
DNA: TGTGCCAGCAGTGACTGGGCGGGAAAAAGTAATGAGCAGTTCTTC

D: .
V: TRBV6-4
size: .
length: 13
J: TRBJ2-7
CDR3: CASSESSNHEQYF
DNA: TGTGCCAGCAGTGAGTCTAGCAACCACGAGCAGTACTTC

D: .
V: TRBV18
size: .
length: 18
J: TRBJ2-1
CDR3: CASSPPVAGMSSYNEQFF
DNA: TGTGCCAGCTCACCACCGGTGGCGGGGATGAGCTCCTACAATGAGCAGTTCTTC

D: .
V: TRBV27
size: .
length: 11
J: TRBJ1-1
CDR3: CASHGSTEAFF
DNA: TGTGCCAGCCACGGGAGCACTGAAGCTTTCTTT

D: TRBD1
V: TRBV6-6
size: .
length: 15
J: TRBJ2-1
CDR3: CASRSPGPGGNEQFF
DNA: TGTGCCAGCAGATCTCCTGGACCAGGGGGAAATGAGCAGTTCTTC

D: TRBD1
V: TRBV10-2
size: .
length: 14
J: TRBJ2-1
CDR3: CASNRQGSYNEQFF
DNA: TGCGCCAGCAATAGACAGGGATCCTACAATGAGCAGTTCTTC

D: .
V: TRBV15
size: few
length: 16
J: TRBJ2-3
CDR3: CATSRVGLGTTDTQYF
DNA: TGTGCCACCAGCAGAGTGGGCCTAGGAACCACAGATACGCAGTATTTT

D: TRBD1
V: TRBV7-2
size: .
length: 15
J: TRBJ2-1
CDR3: CASSSSPGTGIEQFF
DNA: TGTGCCAGCAGCTCCAGTCCCGGGACAGGGATTGAGCAGTTCTTC

D: .
V: TRBV29-1
size: .
length: 13
J: TRBJ2-3
CDR3: CSVERDPTDTQYF
DNA: TGCAGCGTTGAACGGGACCCCACAGATACGCAGTATTTT

D: TRBD2
V: TRBV7-7
size: .
length: 15
J: TRBJ2-7
CDR3: CASSFQPGGTYEQYF
DNA: TGTGCCAGCAGCTTTCAGCCGGGAGGAACCTACGAGCAGTACTTC

D: .
V: TRBV7-3
size: .
length: 14
J: TRBJ2-5
CDR3: CASSLTGTGETQYF
DNA: TGTGCCAGCAGCTTAACAGGGACGGGGGAGACCCAGTACTTC

D: .
V: TRBV15
size: .
length: 16
J: TRBJ2-7
CDR3: CATSSSGRGRTYEQYF
DNA: TGTGCCACCAGCAGTTCGGGGCGGGGGCGAACCTACGAGCAGTACTTC

D: TRBD1
V: TRBV5-1
size: .
length: 14
J: TRBJ2-1
CDR3: CASSIGTGSNEQFF
DNA: TGCGCCAGCAGCATAGGGACAGGGTCGAATGAGCAGTTCTTC

D: .
V: TRBV7-2
size: .
length: 13
J: TRBJ2-5
CDR3: CASSLGVRETQYF
DNA: TGTGCCAGCAGCTTAGGAGTCCGAGAGACCCAGTACTTC

D: .
V: TRBV11-1
size: .
length: 15
J: TRBJ2-7
CDR3: CASSFSSDYSYEQYF
DNA: TGTGCCAGCAGCTTTTCTAGCGATTACTCCTACGAGCAGTACTTC

D: TRBD2
V: TRBV5-4
size: .
length: 14
J: TRBJ2-7
CDR3: CASSAIGLEGEQYF
DNA: TGTGCCAGCAGCGCGATTGGACTAGAGGGCGAGCAGTACTTC

D: .
V: TRBV28
size: .
length: 15
J: TRBJ2-1
CDR3: CASSSTDSPYNEQFF
DNA: TGTGCCAGCAGTTCAACGGACTCCCCTTACAATGAGCAGTTCTTC

D: .
V: TRBV18
size: .
length: 17
J: TRBJ1-5
CDR3: CASSPGGQSMSNQPQHF
DNA: TGTGCCAGCTCACCAGGGGGACAAAGCATGAGCAATCAGCCCCAGCATTTT

D: TRBD2
V: TRBV7-6
size: .
length: 19
J: TRBJ2-7
CDR3: CASSRAVGGSGLARGEQYF
DNA: TGTGCCAGCAGCCGCGCAGTGGGGGGTTCAGGACTAGCAAGAGGCGAGCAGTACTTC

D: .
V: TRBV28
size: .
length: 12
J: TRBJ1-4
CDR3: CASGSVTEKLFF
DNA: TGTGCCAGCGGGTCCGTTACGGAAAAACTGTTTTTT

D: .
V: TRBV4-3
size: .
length: 15
J: TRBJ2-3
CDR3: CASSQDKTGADTQYF
DNA: TGCGCCAGCAGCCAAGATAAGACAGGCGCAGATACGCAGTATTTT

D: .
V: TRBV7-2
size: .
length: 16
J: TRBJ1-5
CDR3: CASSPLPRGSNQPQHF
DNA: TGTGCCAGCAGTCCCCTTCCCAGGGGTAGCAATCAGCCCCAGCATTTT

D: .
V: TRBV6-1
size: few
length: 14
J: TRBJ1-2
CDR3: CASRKEEVYGRITF
DNA: TGTGCCAGCAGGAAGGAGGAGGTTTACGGCCGGATCACCTTC

D: .
V: TRBV6-5
size: .
length: 14
J: TRBJ1-1
CDR3: CASSYDRGNTEAFF
DNA: TGTGCCAGCAGTTACGATCGGGGGAACACTGAAGCTTTCTTT

D: .
V: TRBV5-5
size: .
length: 16
J: TRBJ2-3
CDR3: CASSLEVARRTDTQYF
DNA: TGTGCCAGCAGCTTGGAGGTTGCAAGACGCACAGATACGCAGTATTTT

D: TRBD2
V: TRBV11-2
size: .
length: 18
J: TRBJ2-1
CDR3: CASSLEAGAATRENEQFF
DNA: TGTGCCAGCAGCTTAGAAGCGGGAGCCGCTACTCGAGAGAATGAGCAGTTCTTC

D: TRBD2
V: TRBV27
size: .
length: 19
J: TRBJ2-2
CDR3: CASSSPRLAGGPNTGELFF
DNA: TGTGCCAGCAGTTCGCCTAGACTAGCGGGAGGGCCGAACACCGGGGAGCTGTTTTTT

D: .
V: TRBV27
size: .
length: 13
J: TRBJ1-2
CDR3: CASRYFPNYGYTF
DNA: TGTGCCAGCAGGTACTTCCCGAACTATGGCTACACCTTC

D: TRBD1
V: TRBV28
size: .
length: 15
J: TRBJ1-1
CDR3: CASSSGQGQNTEAFF
DNA: TGTGCCAGCAGTTCCGGACAGGGACAGAACACTGAAGCTTTCTTT

D: TRBD1
V: TRBV18
size: .
length: 12
J: TRBJ2-1
CDR3: CASSSLDRGEFF
DNA: TGTGCCAGCTCATCCTTGGACAGGGGAGAGTTCTTC

D: .
V: TRBV25-1
size: .
length: 16
J: TRBJ1-5
CDR3: CASSDPLGGAKQPQHF
DNA: TGTGCCAGCAGTGATCCTTTGGGGGGGGCCAAGCAGCCCCAGCATTTT

D: .
V: TRBV10-1
size: .
length: 15
J: TRBJ1-5
CDR3: CASSVPPGGGQPQHF
DNA: TGCGCCAGCAGTGTGCCCCCGGGGGGGGGTCAGCCCCAGCATTTT

D: TRBD2
V: TRBV6-6
size: .
length: 15
J: TRBJ2-1
CDR3: CASSYFSGRSNEQFF
DNA: TGTGCCAGCAGTTACTTTAGCGGGAGATCAAATGAGCAGTTCTTC

D: .
V: TRBV28
size: .
length: 15
J: TRBJ1-4
CDR3: CASHGRRGSNEKLFF
DNA: TGTGCCAGCCATGGGAGGAGGGGGTCTAATGAAAAACTGTTTTTT

D: .
V: TRBV7-2
size: .
length: 16
J: TRBJ1-2
CDR3: CASSFGLRGPNYGYTF
DNA: TGTGCCAGCAGCTTCGGTTTGAGGGGTCCTAACTATGGCTACACCTTC

D: .
V: TRBV27
size: .
length: 14
J: TRBJ1-3
CDR3: CASSLSTSGNTIYF
DNA: TGTGCCAGCAGTTTATCAACATCAGGAAACACCATATATTTT

D: TRBD2
V: TRBV9
size: .
length: 17
J: TRBJ2-2
CDR3: CASSVHPAGGNTGELFF
DNA: TGTGCCAGCAGCGTCCACCCAGCGGGAGGGAACACCGGGGAGCTGTTTTTT

D: TRBD1
V: TRBV19
size: .
length: 15
J: TRBJ2-7
CDR3: CASSTPGQGADEQYF
DNA: TGTGCCAGTAGCACACCGGGACAGGGGGCCGACGAGCAGTACTTC

D: TRBD1
V: TRBV25-1
size: .
length: 13
J: TRBJ1-5
CDR3: CASSDRGSQPQHF
DNA: TGTGCCAGCAGTGACAGGGGGAGTCAGCCCCAGCATTTT

D: TRBD2
V: TRBV11-3
size: .
length: 15
J: TRBJ2-1
CDR3: CASSLGTSGYNEQFF
DNA: TGTGCCAGCAGCTTAGGGACTAGCGGATACAATGAGCAGTTCTTC

D: .
V: TRBV27
size: .
length: 13
J: TRBJ1-4
CDR3: CASSYSGNEKLFF
DNA: TGTGCCAGCAGTTATTCGGGGAATGAAAAACTGTTTTTT

D: TRBD2
V: TRBV11-3
size: once
length: 16
J: TRBJ2-5
CDR3: CASSLGTTSDGETQYF
DNA: TGTGCCAGCAGCTTAGGTACTACTAGCGACGGTGAGACCCAGTACTTC

D: TRBD1
V: TRBV6-5
size: .
length: 14
J: TRBJ1-6
CDR3: CASSSRTGNSPLHF
DNA: TGTGCCAGCAGTTCCAGGACAGGCAATTCACCCCTCCACTTT

D: .
V: TRBV6-6
size: .
length: 13
J: TRBJ1-1
CDR3: CASSGTGRTEAFF
DNA: TGTGCCAGCAGCGGGACGGGGAGGACTGAAGCTTTCTTT

D: .
V: TRBV30
size: .
length: 15
J: TRBJ2-6
CDR3: CAWRAQGPGANVLTF
DNA: TGTGCCTGGAGGGCCCAGGGTCCTGGGGCCAACGTCCTGACTTTC

D: .
V: TRBV27
size: .
length: 15
J: TRBJ2-2
CDR3: CASSPRNSNTGELFF
DNA: TGTGCCAGCAGTCCGCGGAATTCGAACACCGGGGAGCTGTTTTTT

D: .
V: TRBV5-1
size: .
length: 14
J: TRBJ1-2
CDR3: CASRMWQSNYGYTF
DNA: TGCGCCAGCAGGATGTGGCAGTCTAACTATGGCTACACCTTC

D: .
V: TRBV9
size: few
length: 14
J: TRBJ2-2
CDR3: CASRRLFNTGELFF
DNA: TGTGCCAGCAGGAGACTTTTCAACACCGGGGAGCTGTTTTTT

D: TRBD1
V: TRBV9
size: .
length: 16
J: TRBJ2-1
CDR3: CASGRGQGASYNEQFF
DNA: TGTGCCAGCGGCCGGGGACAGGGGGCGTCCTACAATGAGCAGTTCTTC

D: .
V: TRBV6-1
size: .
length: 15
J: TRBJ2-2
CDR3: CASNRDPGGTGELFF
DNA: TGTGCCAGCAATCGCGACCCCGGTGGCACCGGGGAGCTGTTTTTT

D: TRBD1
V: TRBV27
size: .
length: 15
J: TRBJ1-2
CDR3: CASSKRDRGSYGYTF
DNA: TGTGCCAGCAGTAAAAGGGACAGGGGAAGCTATGGCTACACCTTC

D: TRBD1
V: TRBV5-6
size: .
length: 13
J: TRBJ2-1
CDR3: CASSTQGSNEQFF
DNA: TGTGCCAGCAGCACACAGGGGTCTAATGAGCAGTTCTTC

D: .
V: TRBV2
size: .
length: 12
J: TRBJ2-7
CDR3: CASSYLSYEQYF
DNA: TGTGCCAGCAGTTACCTCTCCTACGAGCAGTACTTC

D: .
V: TRBV7-3
size: .
length: 12
J: TRBJ2-1
CDR3: CASSKDGYEQFF
DNA: TGTGCCAGCAGCAAGGACGGGTATGAGCAGTTCTTC

D: .
V: TRBV6-5
size: .
length: 15
J: TRBJ2-7
CDR3: CASSYFCRVPYEQYF
DNA: TGTGCCAGCAGTTATTTTTGCAGGGTCCCCTACGAGCAGTACTTC

D: .
V: TRBV5-1
size: .
length: 12
J: TRBJ2-7
CDR3: CASSLRGYEQYF
DNA: TGCGCCAGCAGCTTGAGGGGTTACGAGCAGTACTTC

D: TRBD1
V: TRBV6-5
size: .
length: 15
J: TRBJ1-4
CDR3: CASSYSGTANEKLFF
DNA: TGTGCCAGCAGTTACTCCGGGACAGCGAATGAAAAACTGTTTTTT

D: .
V: TRBV11-2
size: .
length: 16
J: TRBJ1-5
CDR3: CASSFYQGLGNQPQHF
DNA: TGTGCCAGCAGCTTTTACCAGGGTTTGGGCAATCAGCCCCAGCATTTT

D: TRBD2
V: TRBV4-1
size: .
length: 17
J: TRBJ2-3
CDR3: CASSLHRTSGISDTQYF
DNA: TGCGCCAGCAGCCTTCATCGGACTAGCGGGATCTCAGATACGCAGTATTTT